This is a list of T cell receptor beta chains from one sample in a study of blood T cell repertoires in COVID-19. Using immunoSEQ multiplex PCR, the repertoire was profiled, and TCRdb retains in-frame clones only, with some absent. The sample shows 350,000 to 400,000 clones, more than 70% of them seen only once. What was sequenced was PBMCs or T cells enriched from blood (not recorded which). The source is a woman younger than 35 who had recovered from COVID-19. The CDR3 runs from the conserved cysteine through the conserved F or W. A D gene is named only where the DNA matches it firmly. Some rows mark clone size as missing; the rest say once, few, many or name a class of expanded clone.

CASSLAPGQTPSDTIYF	TGTGCCAGCAGTTTAGCCCCGGGACAGACTCCTTCCGACACCATATATTTT	-	TRBV28	TRBJ1-3	TRBD1
CASSQTPLVPMNTEAFF	TGTGCCAGCAGCCAAACTCCCCTGGTCCCAATGAACACTGAAGCTTTCTTT	-	TRBV9	TRBJ1-1	-
CASSFLARGGPDTQYF	TGTGCCAGCAGCTTTTTAGCGCGGGGGGGCCCAGATACGCAGTATTTT	-	TRBV7-2	TRBJ2-3	TRBD2
CASKSGMHEAFF	TGTGCCAGCAAATCAGGGATGCATGAAGCTTTCTTT	once	TRBV7-9	TRBJ1-1	-
CASSLPGNSPLHF	TGTGCCAGCAGCTTACCCGGTAATTCACCCCTCCACTTT	-	TRBV7-2	TRBJ1-6	-
CASSRTGGNTEAFF	TGTGCCAGCAGCCGGACAGGGGGCAACACTGAAGCTTTCTTT	-	TRBV7-2	TRBJ1-1	TRBD1
CATSSTKGLKETQYF	TGTGCCACCAGCAGCACTAAAGGACTTAAAGAGACCCAGTACTTC	-	TRBV15	TRBJ2-5	-
CASSLSDPRQGAGYGYTF	TGTGCCAGCAGTTTATCGGACCCCCGACAGGGGGCAGGCTATGGCTACACCTTC	few	TRBV27	TRBJ1-2	TRBD1
CASSFSLGQLNQPQHF	TGTGCCAGCAGCTTTTCGCTGGGACAGCTCAATCAGCCCCAGCATTTT	-	TRBV5-6	TRBJ1-5	TRBD1
CASSYAYSNQPQHF	TGTGCCAGCAGTTACGCCTATAGCAATCAGCCCCAGCATTTT	once	TRBV6-5	TRBJ1-5	-
CASSLEYEAFF	TGTGCCAGCAGCTTAGAATATGAAGCTTTCTTT	-	TRBV7-9	TRBJ1-1	-
CSVEGGLRGNTEAFF	TGCAGCGTTGAAGGGGGTTTACGGGGAAACACTGAAGCTTTCTTT	-	TRBV29-1	TRBJ1-1	-
CASSLGQGSSGNTIYF	TGTGCCAGCAGCTTGGGACAGGGTTCCTCTGGAAACACCATATATTTT	-	TRBV5-6	TRBJ1-3	TRBD1